Listed below are T cell receptor beta chains from one sample, sequenced in a study of CXCR3-negative and CXCR3-positive naive CD8 T cells. With the 5' RACE reads reprocessed, TCRdb shows one record per CDR3 protein and no DNA. The sample totals under 85,000 distinct CDR3 sequences. The sample was naive CXCR3- CD8+ T cells from blood. These TCRs come from a human donor in good health. Some clones in this sample may be carry-over from other donors' samples. CDR3s include the opening cysteine and the closing phenylalanine or tryptophan.

j_call v_call cdr3_aa
TRBJ1-5 TRBV27 CASSLGQGTSQPQHF
TRBJ2-7 TRBV5-6 CASSQTSGPHYEQYF
TRBJ2-7 TRBV19 CASSAAGYEQYF
TRBJ2-3 TRBV11-2 CASSFGDTQYF
TRBJ2-1 TRBV13 CASSTFGTRDHNEQFF
TRBJ2-7 TRBV11-2 CASSLSGADEQYF
TRBJ2-1 TRBV3-1 CASSQLGAGAYNEQFF
TRBJ1-1 TRBV7-9 CASRQGAFGAAFF
TRBJ2-1 TRBV7-6 CASSWTSGIENEQFF
TRBJ2-2 TRBV7-9 CASSSGTSGRTGELFF
TRBJ2-1 TRBV29-1 CSVGTSLSYNEQFF
TRBJ2-7 TRBV6-6 CASMGKSYEQYF
TRBJ2-7 TRBV29-1 CSVVQGAGNEQYF
TRBJ2-7 TRBV29-1 CSVEFGTGGHEQYF
TRBJ2-7 TRBV28 CASRTGAAEQYF
TRBJ1-2 TRBV9 CASQAQGDYGYTF
TRBJ2-5 TRBV29-1 CSAGQGQETQYF
TRBJ2-3 TRBV5-1 CASSPSGGADTQYF
TRBJ2-1 TRBV15 CATSQLSANYNEQFF
TRBJ2-1 TRBV29-1 CSVGPGTANNEQFF
TRBJ2-7 TRBV28 CASSLGGRATYEQYF
TRBJ2-3 TRBV9 CASSVDRGGLSTDTQYF
TRBJ1-5 TRBV4-3 CASSQRMGVTQPQHF
TRBJ1-1 TRBV29-1 CSVEVYGPRQGPSTEAFF
TRBJ2-7 TRBV29-1 CSVEASGDSYEQYF
TRBJ1-1 TRBV10-3 CAISESAGMNTEAFF
TRBJ2-2 TRBV28 CASSLVALRVGELFF
TRBJ2-4 TRBV28 CASSDRGLAKNIQYF
TRBJ2-7 TRBV7-9 CASSAGPSSYEQYF
TRBJ2-3 TRBV7-3 CASSPFSGRALPDTQYF
TRBJ2-7 TRBV11-2 CASSRGTGTEQYF
TRBJ1-2 TRBV7-9 CASSPSSRVIFGYGYTF
TRBJ1-2 TRBV20-1 CSATTPSDYGYTF
TRBJ2-2 TRBV7-3 CASANVGGPGTGELFF
TRBJ2-1 TRBV6-5 CASSYGPSNEQFF
TRBJ2-1 TRBV20-1 CSAGDRVPYNEQFF
TRBJ2-1 TRBV7-7 CASSTSGSYEQFF
TRBJ2-5 TRBV29-1 CSVAPGGRNQETQYF
TRBJ2-2 TRBV29-1 CSGQGETGELFF
TRBJ2-3 TRBV29-1 CSTPGLAGNTDTQYF
TRBJ2-1 TRBV13 CASSLFGDYNEQFF
TRBJ1-6 TRBV20-1 CSAPQGAGSPLHF
TRBJ1-5 TRBV28 CASSPQRATGVNQPQHF
TRBJ2-2 TRBV5-6 CASRTDRGYPSGELFF
TRBJ2-5 TRBV29-1 CSVDWQGEIHQETQYF
TRBJ2-7 TRBV3-1 CASSQWLHEQYF
TRBJ2-3 TRBV7-2 CASSLVGGPTDTQYF
TRBJ2-2 TRBV6-2/TRBV6-3 CASSPWVTGELFF
TRBJ1-6 TRBV6-2/TRBV6-3 CASSPYEVVNSPLHF
TRBJ1-4 TRBV15 CATSVNRATNEKLFF
TRBJ1-1 TRBV7-3 CASSLDTMNTEAFF
TRBJ2-2 TRBV5-1 CASSLAGPAGTGELFF